This T cell receptor beta chain emerged from a study of shared clonotypes between healthy human individuals. Input per replicate PCR of unsorted PBMC was around 0.3 ug DNA, corresponding to roughly 30,000 T cell genomes. Here immunoSEQ multiplex PCR was the method, and the copy in TCRdb shows in-frame clones only, minus some. The table records fewer than 600,000 clones, 75% to 85% of them present only once. The CDR3 is 16 amino acids. Germline-derived CDR1 and CDR2 are SGHNT and YYREEE (reference sequence). The ends lost 4 bases at V and 1 base at J; junction bases unmatched: 2. Everyone who donated was a Caucasian adult who lived in Nashville, Tennessee.

The V call is TRBV5-4, the J call TRBJ2-2; 12 bases line up with TRBD2. Input material: PBMCs. This TCR derives from a woman between 40 and 50 years old in good health. Some clones in this sample may be carry-over from other donors' samples. CDR3: CASSAGLAGNTGELFF. The CDR3 bases are TGTGCCAGCAGCGCGGGACTAGCGGGGAACACCGGGGAGCTGTTTTTT.